Given below is one T cell receptor (beta chain) in context. Its antigen is as yet unknown. V dropped 5 bases and J dropped 5; count of bases not matched to a gene: 9. The CDR3 spans 15 residues. Germline assignment: CDR1 LNHNV and CDR2 YYDKDF (reference sequence). This specimen belongs to a study of beta chain features in type 1 diabetes. The sequenced template was cDNA made from the entire isolated RNA. Sequencing used immunoSEQ multiplex PCR; TCRdb keeps in-frame clones, though not all of them. In the table there are fewer than 200,000 clones, 10% to 15% of which are singletons. Regarding the study as a whole: The cDNA sequencing approach could over-represent high-TCR-expressing cells. A greater similarity of naive, central memory and Treg TCRB repertoires was seen among patients than among healthy donors. There was no resolution here of whether HLA type influences TCRB rearrangement. Junctions at VDJ sites from type 1 diabetes patients had fewer insertions and more deletions.

The V and J genes are TRBV15 and TRBJ1-5; 7 positions agree with TRBD1. The sample was central memory CD4+ T cells from blood. This receptor was identified in a woman aged 18-30 years in good health. The CDR3 region is CATSFGTVLYQPQHF. CDR3 DNA sequence: TGTGCCACCAGCTTCGGGACAGTGCTTTATCAGCCCCAGCATTTT.